This T cell receptor beta chain was profiled in a study of blood T cell repertoires in COVID-19. On the study more broadly: There were acute and convalescent COVID-19 samples, and they came from the United States, Italy and Spain.

Repertoires were generated with immunoSEQ multiplex PCR, while TCRdb's copy carries only in-frame clones and drops some. In the table there are over 250,000 clones, more than 75% of which are singletons. Comment on this clone: One junction end does not reproduce the germline sequence, and a read error may be involved.

Across about two dozen US areas, participants ranged in age from about 18 to 89 years. This receptor was identified in a woman between 55 and 75 years old in a cohort exposed to, infected with or recovered from COVID-19 (not recorded which). The sequenced sample was PBMCs or T cells enriched from blood (not recorded which).

CDR3 amino acids: CASSATGTGSGANVLTF. DNA for the CDR3: TGTGCTAGCAGCGCTACCGGGACAGGCTCTGGGGCCAACGTCCTGACTTTC. The gene calls are TRBV7-7 and TRBJ2-6; 8 bases map to TRBD1. Per germline, CDR1 SSHAT and CDR2 FNYEAQ (reference sequence). The CDR3 contains 17 residues.